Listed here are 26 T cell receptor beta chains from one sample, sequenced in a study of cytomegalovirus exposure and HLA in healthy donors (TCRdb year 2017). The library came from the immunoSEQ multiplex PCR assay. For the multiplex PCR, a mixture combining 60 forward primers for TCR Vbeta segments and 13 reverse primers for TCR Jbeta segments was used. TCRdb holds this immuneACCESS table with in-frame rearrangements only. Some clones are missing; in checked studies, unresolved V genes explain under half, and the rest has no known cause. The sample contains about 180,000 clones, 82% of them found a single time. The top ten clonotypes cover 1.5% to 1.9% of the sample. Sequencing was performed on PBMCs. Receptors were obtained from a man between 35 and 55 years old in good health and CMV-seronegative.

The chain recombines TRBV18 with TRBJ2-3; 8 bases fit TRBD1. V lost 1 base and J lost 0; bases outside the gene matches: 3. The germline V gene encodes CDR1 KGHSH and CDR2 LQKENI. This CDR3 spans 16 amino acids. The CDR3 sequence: CASSPLTGGSTDTQYF. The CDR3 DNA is TGTGCCAGCTCACCACTTACAGGGGGGAGCACAGATACGCAGTATTTT.

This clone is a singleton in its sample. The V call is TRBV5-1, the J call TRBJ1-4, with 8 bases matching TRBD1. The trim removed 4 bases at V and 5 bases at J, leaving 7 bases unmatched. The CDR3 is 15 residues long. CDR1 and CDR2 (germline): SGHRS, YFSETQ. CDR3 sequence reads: CASSRGTGSNEKLFF. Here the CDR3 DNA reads TGCGCCAGCAGCAGAGGGACAGGCTCCAATGAAAAACTGTTTTTT. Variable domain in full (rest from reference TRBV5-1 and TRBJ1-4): KAGVTQTPRYLIKTRGQQVTLSCSPISGHRSVSWYQQTPGQGLQFLFEYFSETQRNKGNFPGRFSGRQFSNSRSEMNVSTLELGDSALYLCASSRGTGSNEKLFFGSGTQLSVL.

CDR3 coding DNA: TGCGCCAGCAGTCCAGCCGGGATGGGGGGCTACACCTTC. As protein: CASSPAGMGGYTF. The chain has TRBV10-2 and TRBJ1-2; no definite D call. This CDR3 has 13 residues. V was trimmed by 5 bases and J by 8 bases, leaving 15 bases between them. Germline CDR1 and CDR2: WSHSY and SAAADI.

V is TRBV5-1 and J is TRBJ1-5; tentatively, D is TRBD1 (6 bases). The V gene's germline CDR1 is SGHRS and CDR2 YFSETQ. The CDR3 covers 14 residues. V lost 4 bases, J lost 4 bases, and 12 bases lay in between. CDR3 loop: CASSTGQPNQPQHF. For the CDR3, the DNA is TGCGCCAGCAGCACCGGACAGCCAAATCAGCCCCAGCATTTT. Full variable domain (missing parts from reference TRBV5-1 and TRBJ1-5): KAGVTQTPRYLIKTRGQQVTLSCSPISGHRSVSWYQQTPGQGLQFLFEYFSETQRNKGNFPGRFSGRQFSNSRSEMNVSTLELGDSALYLCASSTGQPNQPQHFGDGTRLSIL.

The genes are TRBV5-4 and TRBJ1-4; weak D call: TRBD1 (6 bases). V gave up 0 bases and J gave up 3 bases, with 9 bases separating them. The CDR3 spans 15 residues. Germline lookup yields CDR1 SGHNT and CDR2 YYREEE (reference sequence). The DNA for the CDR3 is TGTGCCAGCAGCTTGGGGGGGCGGTCTAATGAAAAACTGTTTTTT. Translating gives CASSLGGRSNEKLFF.

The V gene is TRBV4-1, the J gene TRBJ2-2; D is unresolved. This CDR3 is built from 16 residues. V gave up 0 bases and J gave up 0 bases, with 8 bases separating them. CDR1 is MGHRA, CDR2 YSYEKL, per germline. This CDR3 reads CASSQDVAANTGELFF. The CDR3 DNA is TGCGCCAGCAGCCAAGACGTGGCGGCGAACACCGGGGAGCTGTTTTTT.

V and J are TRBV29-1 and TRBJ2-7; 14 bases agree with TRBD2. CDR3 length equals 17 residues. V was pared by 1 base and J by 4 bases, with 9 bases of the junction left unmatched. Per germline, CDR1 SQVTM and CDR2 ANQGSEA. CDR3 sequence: CSVEAGLAGGLSYEQYF. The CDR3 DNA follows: TGCAGCGTTGAAGCTGGACTAGCGGGAGGCCTATCATACGAGCAGTACTTC.

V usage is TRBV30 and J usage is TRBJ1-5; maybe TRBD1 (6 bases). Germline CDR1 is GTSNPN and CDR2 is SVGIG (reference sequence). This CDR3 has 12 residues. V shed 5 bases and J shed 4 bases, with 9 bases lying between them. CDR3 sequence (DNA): TGTGCCTGGGCCACAGGGAATCAGCCCCAGCATTTT. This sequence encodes CAWATGNQPQHF.

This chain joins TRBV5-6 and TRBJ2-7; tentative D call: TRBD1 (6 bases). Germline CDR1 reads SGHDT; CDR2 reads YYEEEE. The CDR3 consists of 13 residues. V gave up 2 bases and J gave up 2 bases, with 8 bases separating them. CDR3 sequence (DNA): TGTGCCAGCAGCTTCGGACAGACCTACGAGCAGTACTTC. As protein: CASSFGQTYEQYF.

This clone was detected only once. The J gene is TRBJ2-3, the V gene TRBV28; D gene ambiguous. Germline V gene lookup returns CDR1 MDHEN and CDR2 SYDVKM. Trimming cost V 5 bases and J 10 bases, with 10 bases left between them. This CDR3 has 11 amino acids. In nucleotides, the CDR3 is TGTGCCAGCAGTGAGCCCCTGGCGCAGTATTTT. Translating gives CASSEPLAQYF.

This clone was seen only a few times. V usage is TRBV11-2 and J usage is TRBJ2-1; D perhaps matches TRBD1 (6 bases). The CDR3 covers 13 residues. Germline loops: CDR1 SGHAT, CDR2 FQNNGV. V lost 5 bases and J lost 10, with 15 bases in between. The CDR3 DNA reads TGTGCCAGCAGCCCAGGGGTCCAACCCGAGCAGTTCTTC. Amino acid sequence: CASSPGVQPEQFF.

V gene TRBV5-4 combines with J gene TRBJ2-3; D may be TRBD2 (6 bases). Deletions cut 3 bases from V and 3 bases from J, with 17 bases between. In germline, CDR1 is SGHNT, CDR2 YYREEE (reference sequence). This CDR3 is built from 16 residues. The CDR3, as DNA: TGTGCCAGCAGCTCCCGGGCCGGGAGCTTAACAGATACGCAGTATTTT. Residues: CASSSRAGSLTDTQYF.

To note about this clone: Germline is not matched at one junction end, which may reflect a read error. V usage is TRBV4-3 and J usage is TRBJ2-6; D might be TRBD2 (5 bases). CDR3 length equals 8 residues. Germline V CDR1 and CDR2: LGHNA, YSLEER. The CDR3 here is CASSSGAF. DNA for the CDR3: TGCGCCAGCAGTTCCGGGGCTTTC.

CDR3 in amino acids: CASSLERIQGLKGDYGYTF. The DNA for the CDR3 is TGTGCCAGCAGCCTGGAAAGGATCCAAGGACTGAAGGGGGACTATGGCTACACCTTC. The rearrangement links TRBV7-9 to TRBJ1-2; TRBD1 is a possible D gene (6 bases). This CDR3 contains 19 residues. The germline gives CDR1 SEHNR, CDR2 FQNEAQ (reference sequence). Trimming pared 5 bases from V and 3 bases from J, leaving 28 bases between.

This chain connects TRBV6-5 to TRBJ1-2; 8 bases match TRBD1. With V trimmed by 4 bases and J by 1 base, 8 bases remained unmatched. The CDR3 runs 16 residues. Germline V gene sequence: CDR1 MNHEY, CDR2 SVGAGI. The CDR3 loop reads CASSLLPGQGNYGYTF. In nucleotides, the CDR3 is TGTGCCAGCAGTTTATTACCTGGACAGGGTAACTATGGCTACACCTTC.

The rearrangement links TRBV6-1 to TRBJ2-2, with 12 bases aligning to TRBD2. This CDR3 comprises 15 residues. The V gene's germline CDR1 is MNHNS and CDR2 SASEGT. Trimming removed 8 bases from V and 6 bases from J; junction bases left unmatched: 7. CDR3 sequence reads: CASARLAGESGELFF. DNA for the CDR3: TGTGCCAGCGCTAGACTAGCGGGAGAGTCCGGGGAGCTGTTTTTT.

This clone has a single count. The CDR3 DNA follows: TGTGCCAGCAGCGGTGGGCCGCGGGAGACCCAAGAGACCCAGTACTTC. It encodes CASSGGPRETQETQYF. The chain employs TRBV9 and TRBJ2-5; 7 nucleotides match TRBD2. There are 16 residues in the CDR3. V shed 3 bases and J 1 base; nucleotides not matched to a gene: 9. Germline V gene sequence: CDR1 SGDLS, CDR2 YYNGEE. Full variable domain (rest looked up from reference TRBV9 and TRBJ2-5): DSGVTQTPKHLITATGQRVTLRCSPRSGDLSVYWYQQSLDQGLQFLIQYYNGEERAKGNILERFSAQQFPDLHSELNLSSLELGDSALYFCASSGGPRETQETQYFGPGTRLLVL.

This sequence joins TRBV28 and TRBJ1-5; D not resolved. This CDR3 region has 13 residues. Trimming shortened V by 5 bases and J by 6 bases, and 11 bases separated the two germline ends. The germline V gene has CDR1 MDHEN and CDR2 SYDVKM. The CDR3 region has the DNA TGTGCCAGCAGTCTCTCCGGGAGTCAGCCCCAGCATTTT. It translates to CASSLSGSQPQHF. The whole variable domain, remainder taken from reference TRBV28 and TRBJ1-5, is DVKVTQSSRYLVKRTGEKVFLECVQDMDHENMFWYRQDPGLGLRLIYFSYDVKMKEKGDIPEGYSVSREKKERFSLILESASTNQTSMYLCASSLSGSQPQHFGDGTRLSIL.

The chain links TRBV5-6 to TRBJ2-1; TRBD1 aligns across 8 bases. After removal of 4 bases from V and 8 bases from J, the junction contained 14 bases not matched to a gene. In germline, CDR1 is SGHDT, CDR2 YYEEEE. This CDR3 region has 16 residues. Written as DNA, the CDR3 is TGTGCCAGCAGCGCCCTTGACAGGGGTAGTAGCCATGAGCAGTTCTTC. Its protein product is CASSALDRGSSHEQFF.

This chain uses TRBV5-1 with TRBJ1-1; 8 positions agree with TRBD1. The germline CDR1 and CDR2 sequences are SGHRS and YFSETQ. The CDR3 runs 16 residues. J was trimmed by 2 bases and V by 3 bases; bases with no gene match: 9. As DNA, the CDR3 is TGCGCCAGCAGCTCGAAAATGGGACAGGCTAACACTGAAGCTTTCTTT. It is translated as CASSSKMGQANTEAFF.

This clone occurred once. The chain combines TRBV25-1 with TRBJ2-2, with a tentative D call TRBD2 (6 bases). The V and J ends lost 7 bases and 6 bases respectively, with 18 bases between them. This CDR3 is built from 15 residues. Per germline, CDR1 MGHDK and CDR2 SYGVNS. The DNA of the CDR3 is TGTGCCAGCAATACGGCGCGGGGCTTGTCCGGGGAGCTGTTTTTT. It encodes CASNTARGLSGELFF.

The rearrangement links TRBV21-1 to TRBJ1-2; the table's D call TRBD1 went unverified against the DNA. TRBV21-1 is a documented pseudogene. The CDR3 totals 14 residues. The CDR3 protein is CASSTHTGGDGYTF. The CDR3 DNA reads TGTGCCAGCAGCACGCACACAGGGGGCGATGGCTACACCTTC.

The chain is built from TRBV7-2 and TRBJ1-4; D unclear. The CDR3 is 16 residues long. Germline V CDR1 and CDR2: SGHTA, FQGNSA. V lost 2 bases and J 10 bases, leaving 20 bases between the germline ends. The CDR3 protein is CASSLSWDRVGGKLFF. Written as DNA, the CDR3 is TGTGCCAGCAGCTTATCGTGGGATAGGGTGGGAGGAAAACTGTTTTTT.

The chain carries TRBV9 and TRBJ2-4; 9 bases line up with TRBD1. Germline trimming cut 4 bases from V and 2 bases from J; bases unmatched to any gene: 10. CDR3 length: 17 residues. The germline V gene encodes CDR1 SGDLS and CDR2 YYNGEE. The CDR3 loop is CASSPGTGKMSKNIQYF. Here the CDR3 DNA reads TGTGCCAGCAGCCCTGGGACAGGGAAGATGTCCAAAAACATTCAGTACTTC.

The CDR3 DNA is TGTGCCAGCAGTTACTCGGGGACAGGTTCCACGTATGGCTACACCTTC. Translation gives CASSYSGTGSTYGYTF. This chain joins TRBV6-5 and TRBJ1-2; TRBD1 aligns across 8 bases. Losses at the gene ends were 0 bases for V and 5 bases for J; bases not matched to a gene: 8. Germline assignment: CDR1 MNHEY and CDR2 SVGAGI. The CDR3 consists of 16 residues.

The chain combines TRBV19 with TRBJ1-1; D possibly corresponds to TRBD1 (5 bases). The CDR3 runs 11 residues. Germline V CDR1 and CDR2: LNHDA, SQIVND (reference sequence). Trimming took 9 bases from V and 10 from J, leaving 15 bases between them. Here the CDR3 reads CASYQGMGAFF. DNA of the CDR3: TGTGCCAGCTACCAGGGAATGGGAGCTTTCTTT.